This entry concerns a single TCR beta chain. The data were taken from a study of blood T cell repertoires in COVID-19. Produced via immunoSEQ multiplex PCR; TCRdb's table is partial and in-frame only. The sample records some 140,000 clones, more than 80% being singletons. V was clipped by 2 bases and J by 0 bases; unmatched bases: 9. Germline V gene data show CDR1 as MNHEY and CDR2 as SVGEGT. CDR3 length: 18 amino acids. The receptor comes from a human donor in a cohort sampled during active COVID-19. The rearrangement uses TRBV6-2 or TRBV6-3 and TRBJ1-5; 8 nucleotides match TRBD1. Specimen: peripheral blood. CDR3 sequence (DNA): TGTGCCAGCAGTTACCCCCCGGCAGGGGGCTATAGCAATCAGCCCCAGCATTTT. Translation: CASSYPPAGGYSNQPQHF.